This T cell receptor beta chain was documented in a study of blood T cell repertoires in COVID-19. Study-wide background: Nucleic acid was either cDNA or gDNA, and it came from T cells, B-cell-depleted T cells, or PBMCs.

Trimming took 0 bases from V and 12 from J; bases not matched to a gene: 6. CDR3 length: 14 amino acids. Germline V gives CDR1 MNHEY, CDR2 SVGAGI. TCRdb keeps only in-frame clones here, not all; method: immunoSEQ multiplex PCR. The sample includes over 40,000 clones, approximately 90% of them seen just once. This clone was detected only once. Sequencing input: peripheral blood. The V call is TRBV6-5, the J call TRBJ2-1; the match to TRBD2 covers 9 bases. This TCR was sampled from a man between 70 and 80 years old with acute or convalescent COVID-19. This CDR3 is CASSYSSGGYGQFF. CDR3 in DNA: TGTGCCAGCAGTTACTCTAGCGGGGGCTACGGGCAGTTCTTC.